This T cell receptor (beta chain) was profiled in a study of cytomegalovirus exposure and HLA in healthy donors. Likely unrecorded immune exposures existed in these nominally healthy donors. In the PCR, 60 Vbeta and 13 Jbeta primers were used. Data came from immunoSEQ multiplex PCR; TCRdb stores just in-frame clones and leaves some out. In all, the sample yields about 55,000 clones. The CDR3 spans 15 residues. J lost 4 bases, V lost 5 bases, and 10 bases had no gene match. Per germline, CDR1 SGHAT and CDR2 FQNNGV. The sequence was collected from a man aged 45-60 years in good health and CMV-seropositive. V gene TRBV11-2 combines with J gene TRBJ2-7; 8 bases map to TRBD1. The source material was PBMCs. The CDR3 protein is CASSPIQGARYEQYF. The CDR3 DNA reads as TGTGCCAGCAGCCCAATCCAGGGGGCTAGGTACGAGCAGTACTTC. The variable domain in full, with the rest retrieved from reference TRBV11-2 and TRBJ2-7, is EAGVAQSPRYKIIEKRQSVAFWCNPISGHATLYWYQQILGQGPKLLIQFQNNGVVDDSQLPKDRFSAERLKGVDSTLKIQPAKLEDSAVYLCASSPIQGARYEQYFGPGTRLTVT.